What follows is one T cell receptor (beta chain) and its context. Its antigen is as yet unknown. Per the germline V gene, CDR1 is MDHEN and CDR2 is SYDVKM. The CDR3 totals 15 residues. Trimming at V came to 6 bases and at J to 10 bases, leaving 12 bases not matched to a gene. The sample comes from a study of blood T cells in healthy people across ages. General study points: In the absence of known donor CMV status, changes in expanded clonotypes were possibly confounded.

With a J-beta primer mix and a sample-barcoded 5' primer, a second PCR ran 7 to 11 cycles. MiXCR, run by TCRdb on the 5' RACE reads, gives a single entry per CDR3 protein. In the table there are fewer than 2,000,000 distinct CDR3 sequences, about two fifths of which are singletons. What was sequenced was blood. This TCR derives from a human donor in good health. The chain joins TRBV28 to TRBJ2-1; 10 bases line up with TRBD2. The CDR3 is CASSWGSGGVSEQFF. CDR3 DNA sequence: TGTGCCAGCAGCTGGGGGAGCGGGGGGGTTAGCGAGCAGTTCTTC.